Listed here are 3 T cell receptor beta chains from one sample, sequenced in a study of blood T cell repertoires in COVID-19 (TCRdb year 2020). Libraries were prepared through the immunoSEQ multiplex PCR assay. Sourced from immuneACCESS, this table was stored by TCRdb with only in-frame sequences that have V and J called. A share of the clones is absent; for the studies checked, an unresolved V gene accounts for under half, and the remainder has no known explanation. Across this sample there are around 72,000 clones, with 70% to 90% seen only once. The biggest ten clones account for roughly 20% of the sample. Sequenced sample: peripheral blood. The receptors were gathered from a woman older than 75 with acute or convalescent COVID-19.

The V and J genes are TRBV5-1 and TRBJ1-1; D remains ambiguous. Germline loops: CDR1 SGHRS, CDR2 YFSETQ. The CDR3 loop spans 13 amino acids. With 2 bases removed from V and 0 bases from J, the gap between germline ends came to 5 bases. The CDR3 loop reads CASSFSLNTEAFF. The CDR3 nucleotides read TGCGCCAGCAGCTTTAGCTTGAACACTGAAGCTTTCTTT. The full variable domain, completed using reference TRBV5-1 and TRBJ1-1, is KAGVTQTPRYLIKTRGQQVTLSCSPISGHRSVSWYQQTPGQGLQFLFEYFSETQRNKGNFPGRFSGRQFSNSRSEMNVSTLELGDSALYLCASSFSLNTEAFFGQGTRLTVV.

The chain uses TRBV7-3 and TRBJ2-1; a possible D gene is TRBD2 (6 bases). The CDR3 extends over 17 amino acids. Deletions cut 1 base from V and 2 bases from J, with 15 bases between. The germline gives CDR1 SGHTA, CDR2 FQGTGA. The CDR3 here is CASSLSLLAATYNEQFF. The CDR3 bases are TGTGCCAGCAGCTTAAGTCTCTTAGCGGCCACCTACAATGAGCAGTTCTTC.

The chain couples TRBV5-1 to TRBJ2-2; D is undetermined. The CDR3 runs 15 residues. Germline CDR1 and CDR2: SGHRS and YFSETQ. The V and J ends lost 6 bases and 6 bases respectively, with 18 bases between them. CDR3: CASNSLRSRPGELFF. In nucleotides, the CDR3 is TGCGCCAGCAACTCTCTGAGGTCCCGCCCCGGGGAGCTGTTTTTT.